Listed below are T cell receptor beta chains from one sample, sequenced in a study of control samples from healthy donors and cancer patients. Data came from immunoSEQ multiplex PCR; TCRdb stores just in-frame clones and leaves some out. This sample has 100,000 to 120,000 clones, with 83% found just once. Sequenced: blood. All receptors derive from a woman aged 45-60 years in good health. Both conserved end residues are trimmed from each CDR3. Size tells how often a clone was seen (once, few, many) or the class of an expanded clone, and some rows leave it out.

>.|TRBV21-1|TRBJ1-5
ASSKEGPGSSNQPQH
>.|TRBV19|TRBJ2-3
ASSLRQYTDTQY
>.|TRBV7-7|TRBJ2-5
ASSVRDMAETQY
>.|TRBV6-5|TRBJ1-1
ASRPDTSGEAF
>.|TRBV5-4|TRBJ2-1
ASSPSGGNYNEQF
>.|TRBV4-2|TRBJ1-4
ASSQDLSQGVKKLF
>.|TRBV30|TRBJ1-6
AWSANRDRGSPLH
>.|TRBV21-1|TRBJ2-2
ASSKEVRCGQKNTGELF
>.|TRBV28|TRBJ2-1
ASSSPGQPDNEQF
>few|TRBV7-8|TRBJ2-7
ASSPTRDRGEEQY
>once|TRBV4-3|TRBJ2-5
ASSLGGASGGGETQY
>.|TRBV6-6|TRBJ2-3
ASSYLEDTQY
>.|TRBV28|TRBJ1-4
ASSYGADNEKLF
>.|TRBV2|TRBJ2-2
ASKPGGWDTGELF
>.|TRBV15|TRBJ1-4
ATSRGKGRGLGTNEKLF
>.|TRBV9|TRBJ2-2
ASSVGQGADTGELF
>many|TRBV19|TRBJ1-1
ASSIWGLDTEAF
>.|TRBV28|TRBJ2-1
ASRRLAGYNEQF
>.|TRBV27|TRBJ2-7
ASSSRGTGPYEQY
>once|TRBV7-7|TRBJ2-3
ASSLKWGGQVPDTQY
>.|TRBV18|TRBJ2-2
ASSPVRGSGELF
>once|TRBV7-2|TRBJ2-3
ASSLVGVSGDTQY
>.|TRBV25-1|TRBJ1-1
ASSLLGYTEAF
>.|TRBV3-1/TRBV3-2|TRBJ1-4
ASSHPGWERGEKLF
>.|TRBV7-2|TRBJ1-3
ASSSATPGQISGNTIY
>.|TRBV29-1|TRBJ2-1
SGGQGQNEQF
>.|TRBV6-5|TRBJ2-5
ASSFDRGKETQY
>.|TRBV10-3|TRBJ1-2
AISAAVANYGYT
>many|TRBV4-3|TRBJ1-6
ASSPGQGVGSPLH
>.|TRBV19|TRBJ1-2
ASSPWTGGGGYT
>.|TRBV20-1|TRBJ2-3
SASGVGGPSTDTQY